Included here is one T cell receptor (beta chain) sequence, with context. As yet, its antigen is unknown. The data were obtained in a study of cytomegalovirus exposure and HLA in healthy donors. Using immunoSEQ multiplex PCR, the repertoire was profiled, and TCRdb retains in-frame clones only, with some absent. The data contain under 200,000 clones, roughly 90% of them singletons. General study results and limits: Listed as cytomegalovirus-associated were 164 TCR beta chains.

V was trimmed by 4 bases and J by 1 base, leaving 13 bases between them. Germline V CDR1 and CDR2: SGHDN, FVKESK. The CDR3 runs 15 residues. The source of this sequence is a woman younger than 30 in good health and CMV-seronegative. Sequencing was done on a sample of PBMCs. The V gene is TRBV14, the J gene TRBJ1-1, with D unresolved. CDR3 bases: TGTGCCAGCAGCCGGGCTTATGATTGGAACACTGAAGCTTTCTTT. Amino acid sequence: CASSRAYDWNTEAFF.